This T cell receptor beta chain was identified in a study of blood T cell repertoires in COVID-19. At the level of the study: Samples taken during acute and convalescent COVID-19 were collected in the United States, Italy and Spain. Sample material is recorded as cDNA or gDNA derived from T cells, B-cell-depleted T cells, or PBMCs.

As processed by the authors: Quantification of nucleated cells was approximated via reference gene primer amplification. Clones were sequenced by immunoSEQ multiplex PCR, and TCRdb holds only the in-frame ones, with some missing. V and J calls and clone size come straight from that table; D and trimming were deduced from the DNA. Of tens of thousands of clones in the sample, about 86% were seen once. This clone was recorded only once. The CDR3 has 19 residues. CDR1 is MDHEN, CDR2 SYDVKM, per germline. The trim removed 6 bases at V and 0 bases at J, leaving 18 bases unmatched. This receptor was identified in a man in his forties with acute or convalescent COVID-19. The sequenced sample was peripheral blood. The chain recombines TRBV28 with TRBJ2-3, with 7 positions matching TRBD1. The CDR3 coding sequence is TGTGCCAGCAGCCGCCCCTTACCGGGGACAGCGTCTAGCACAGATACGCAGTATTTT. It codes for CASSRPLPGTASSTDTQYF.